Listed here is a single TCR beta chain. Its antigen is unidentified. TCRdb's table, derived via immunoSEQ multiplex PCR, lists solely in-frame clones and lacks some. The data hold around 73,000 clones, with about 87% observed a single time. The sample belongs to a study of OX40 agonist ivuxolimab in advanced cancers. As for the study in general: Checkpoint inhibitors had been given previously to under 50% of patients.

Study observations and caveats: By week 6 at 0.1 to 3.0 mg/kg, blood CD4+ and CD8+ T cells had expanded clonally. Relative to CD4+, CD8+ T cells held more expanded clones on average.

The V and J ends lost 5 bases and 6 bases respectively, with 17 bases between them. The CDR3 extends over 15 amino acids. The germline V gene has CDR1 MNHEY and CDR2 SMNVEV (reference sequence). The chain joins TRBV27 to TRBJ1-5, with D possibly being TRBD1 (6 bases). Material: CD4+ or CD8+ T cells sorted from blood, obtained in a trial of the OX40 agonist ivuxolimab. The TCR originated in an adult with an advanced solid tumor such as melanoma, head and neck, liver or kidney cancer. The CDR3 reads CASSPSHTGTQPQHF. DNA for the CDR3: TGTGCCAGCAGTCCCAGCCATACAGGGACTCAGCCCCAGCATTTT.